This T cell receptor beta chain was retrieved from a study of blood T cell repertoires in COVID-19. Study-wide background: Both acute and convalescent COVID-19 samples were obtained from the United States, Italy and Spain. T cells, B-cell-depleted T cells, or PBMCs supplied cDNA or gDNA.

The V and J ends lost 5 bases and 4 bases, in that order; junction bases with no gene match: 8. The CDR3 length is 15 residues. CDR1 and CDR2 from the germline V gene are MNHEY and SMNVEV (reference sequence). Authors' data handling: Reference gene primer amplification gave estimated nucleated cell counts. Clones were sequenced by immunoSEQ multiplex PCR, and TCRdb holds only the in-frame ones, with some missing. The V and J calls and the clone size are those of that table, but D and trimming were determined from the DNA. This table has 110,000 to 150,000 clones, nearly 85% appearing once. Sequencing was carried out using peripheral blood. The gene calls are TRBV27 and TRBJ1-2; 9 nucleotides agree with TRBD1. This TCR was recovered from a human donor in a cohort sampled during active COVID-19. CDR3 loop: CASSPWDRVTYGYTF. The CDR3 bases are TGTGCCAGCAGTCCGTGGGACAGGGTGACCTATGGCTACACCTTC.